The rows below give T cell receptor beta chains drawn from one sample of a study of beta chain features in type 1 diabetes. The method was immunoSEQ multiplex PCR; TCRdb's version includes in-frame clones alone and lacks a portion of them. Of about 900,000 clones in the sample, about a sixth were seen once. Sample: naive CD4+ T cells from blood. The receptors were sampled from a woman younger than 35 in good health. Each CDR3 is given with its conserved first and last residue. D genes are given only for firm matches. Some rows mark clone size as missing; the rest say once, few, many or name a class of expanded clone.

>TRBJ2-1|few|TRBV6-6|TRBD2
CASSYPRTSGNNEQFF
TGTGCCAGCAGTTACCCTCGGACTAGCGGCAACAATGAGCAGTTCTTC
>TRBJ1-2|.|TRBV6-5|TRBD1
CATRTQGDYGYTF
TGTGCCACCCGAACCCAGGGGGACTATGGCTACACCTTC
>TRBJ1-1|many|TRBV14|.
CASSLQGNTEAFF
TGTGCCAGCAGCCTACAGGGGAACACTGAAGCTTTCTTT
>TRBJ1-1|.|TRBV7-2|.
CASSLGERTEAFF
TGTGCCAGCAGCTTAGGGGAGAGGACTGAAGCTTTCTTT
>TRBJ2-7|few|TRBV4-2|.
CASSQDGQSTYEQYF
TGTGCCAGCAGCCAAGACGGACAGAGTACCTACGAGCAGTACTTC
>TRBJ2-7|.|TRBV9|.
CASSVGGATYEQYF
TGTGCCAGCAGCGTAGGGGGCGCAACTTACGAGCAGTACTTC
>TRBJ1-1|few|TRBV7-9|.
CASSLANGGGRSFF
TGTGCCAGCAGCTTAGCGAACGGCGGGGGCAGATCTTTCTTT
>TRBJ2-5|once|TRBV7-3|TRBD1
CASRRTGGAETQYF
TGTGCCAGCAGACGGACAGGGGGCGCAGAGACCCAGTACTTC
>TRBJ1-5|.|TRBV28|.
CASSPAGKSNQPQHF
TGTGCCAGCAGTCCCGCGGGGAAGAGCAATCAGCCCCAGCATTTT
>TRBJ2-1|few|TRBV19|.
CASTRRGAYNEQFF
TGTGCCAGTACCCGTAGGGGCGCCTACAATGAGCAGTTCTTC